This TCR beta chain was captured in a study of blood T cells in healthy people across ages. Whole-study results and caveats: Researchers said unsorted PBMCs prevented a conclusive naive versus antigen-experienced comparison.

With respect to this clonotype: The antigen remains undetermined.

Ranging in age from roughly 6 to 100, the donors were healthy Caucasian individuals from Russia. Then a second PCR, running roughly 7 to 11 cycles, was carried out with a sample-barcoded 5' primer and a J-beta primer mix. TCRdb analysed the 5' RACE reads with MiXCR anew, one entry per CDR3 protein. The sample lists 650,000 to 1,000,000 distinct CDR3 sequences; less than 60% were seen once. V lost 0 bases and J 3 bases, leaving 16 bases between the germline ends. CDR1 is SGHRS and CDR2 is YFSETQ in the germline V gene. The CDR3 extends over 16 amino acids. Sequenced material: blood. The clonotype was recovered from a man aged 80 or over in good health. The chain recombines TRBV5-1 with TRBJ2-7, with TRBD1 as a possible D gene (5 bases). CDR3 nucleotides: TGCGCCAGCAGCTTGGAAGGGGCAGGTATAATCTACGAGCAGTACTTC. It specifies CASSLEGAGIIYEQYF.